This TCR beta chain was retrieved from a study of OX40 agonist ivuxolimab in advanced cancers. Study at large: Ivuxolimab, an agonist antibody against OX40 (CD134), was given to patients. Intravenous ivuxolimab was administered to patients every 2 weeks at 0.01 to 10 mg/kg.

Prior autoimmune disease or systemic immunosuppression barred patients. Blood sampling was done at baseline, cycle 4 day 1, and cycle 7 day 1. This clone was detected only once. This CDR3 is 14 amino acids long. The method was immunoSEQ multiplex PCR; TCRdb's version includes in-frame clones alone and lacks a portion of them. This sample has 45,000 to 55,000 clones; 94% occur once, and the top ten carry roughly 12%. V gene TRBV12-2 combines with J gene TRBJ2-7; no DNA check was done on the table's D call, TRBD1. TRBV12-2 is a pseudogene segment. The clonotype originates from an adult with an advanced solid tumor such as melanoma, head and neck, liver or kidney cancer. The sequencing here drew on CD4+ or CD8+ T cells sorted from blood, taken in a trial of the OX40 agonist ivuxolimab. CDR3 in DNA: TGTGCAAGTCGCGTAGGGACAGAGACCTACGAGCAGTACTTC. It codes for CASRVGTETYEQYF.